Below are 31 T cell receptor beta chains sequenced from a single sample in a study. Treg sorting used a CD4+CD25+CD127-/low gate. MiXCR, run by TCRdb on the 5' RACE reads, gives a single entry per CDR3 protein. Seen here are about 57,000 distinct CDR3 sequences, roughly 25% observed once, and the top ten hold roughly 2.3%. Specimen: tumor-infiltrating Tregs sorted from the breast tumor. The receptors were sampled from a female donor with breast cancer.

This clonotype has just a few counts. This chain uses TRBV30 with TRBJ2-7; D gene uncertain. The CDR3 covers 13 residues. The V and J ends lost 8 bases and 2 bases respectively, with 16 bases between them. CDR1 is GTSNPN, CDR2 SVGIG, per germline (reference sequence). This chain's CDR3 is CAPKLGKAYEQYF. The DNA for the CDR3 is TGTGCCCCAAAATTGGGAAAAGCCTACGAGCAGTACTTC. Supplemented by reference TRBV30 and TRBJ2-7, the full variable domain reads SQTIHQWPATLVQPVGSPLSLECTVEGTSNPNLYWYRQAAGRGLQLLFYSVGIGQISSEVPQNLSASRPQDRQFILSSKKLLLSDSGFYLCAPKLGKAYEQYFGPGTRLTVT.

The V call is TRBV6-2 or TRBV6-3, the J call TRBJ2-4; TRBD2 might be the D (7 bases). This CDR3 is built from 17 residues. Germline CDR1 and CDR2: MNHEY and SVGEGT. V dropped 2 bases and J dropped 4 bases, with 18 bases sitting between them. In DNA, the CDR3 is TGTGCCAGCAGTTACCCCTCGAGGAGCGGGACAAAAAACATTCAGTACTTC. It yields the protein CASSYPSRSGTKNIQYF.

This clonotype was seen a handful of times. A much larger clone differs from this one at a single base, so this may be a read error. The V gene is TRBV7-9, the J gene TRBJ1-1; D ambiguous. The germline V gene encodes CDR1 SEHNR and CDR2 FQNEAQ (reference sequence). Trimming cost V 5 bases and J 10 bases, with 23 bases left between them. The length of the CDR3 is 15 residues. The CDR3 bases are TGTGCCAGCAGCCCCCCCGGGCAAAGGATGAATGGAGCTTTCTTT. Translation gives CASSPPGQRMNGAFF.

This clonotype was seen more than once but under ten times. J is TRBJ2-7 and V is TRBV3-1; a weak D match, TRBD1 (7 bases). The CDR3 is 12 amino acids. Looked up from germline, CDR1 is LGHDT and CDR2 is YNNKEL (reference sequence). Trimming stripped 2 bases from V and 9 bases from J, with 11 bases between. Here the CDR3 reads CASSQQGGGQYF. DNA for the CDR3: TGTGCCAGCAGCCAACAGGGGGGCGGGCAGTACTTC.

This clonotype came up many times. The rearrangement uses TRBV9 and TRBJ2-1, with D possibly called TRBD1 or TRBD2 (5 bases each). V was cut by 3 bases and J by 5 bases, with 15 bases left in between. The CDR3 sequence is 15 residues long. CDR1 and CDR2 (germline): SGDLS, YYNGEE. The CDR3 protein is CASSARQRGDNEQFF. Here the CDR3 DNA reads TGTGCCAGCAGCGCCCGACAGCGAGGGGACAATGAGCAGTTCTTC.

This clonotype was seen only a few times. V gene TRBV20-1 combines with J gene TRBJ2-5; D possibly corresponds to TRBD2 (6 bases). The CDR3 runs to 13 residues. Trimming removed 0 bases at V and 8 bases at J, with 13 bases between. The germline V gene has CDR1 DFQATT and CDR2 SNEGSKA (reference sequence). This chain's CDR3 is CSARDTSLPTQYF. CDR3 sequence (DNA): TGCAGTGCTAGAGACACTAGCCTCCCTACCCAGTACTTC.

Many counts were recorded for this clonotype. V is TRBV7-3 and J is TRBJ1-1; D possibly corresponds to TRBD1 (6 bases). CDR3 length: 15 amino acids. V shed 2 bases and J shed 1 base, with 11 bases lying between them. The germline V gene has CDR1 SGHTA and CDR2 FQGTGA. CDR3 bases: TGTGCCAGCAGCTTACGGGACACCGAGAACACTGAAGCTTTCTTT. Encoded protein: CASSLRDTENTEAFF.

V gene TRBV5-8 combines with J gene TRBJ1-1, with D possibly TRBD1 on 5 matching bases. V gave up 5 bases and J gave up 1 base, with 12 bases separating them. Germline V gives CDR1 SGHTS, CDR2 YDEGEE. This CDR3 is built from 14 residues. The CDR3 region is CASRLRVRNTEAFF. The DNA of the CDR3 is TGTGCCAGCAGACTCAGGGTTCGGAACACTGAAGCTTTCTTT. The whole variable domain, remainder taken from reference TRBV5-8 and TRBJ1-1, is EAGVTQSPTHLIKTRGQQATLRCSPISGHTSVYWYQQALGLGLQFLLWYDEGEERNRGNFPPRFSGRQFPNYSSELNVNALELEDSALYLCASRLRVRNTEAFFGQGTRLTVV.

This clonotype came up a few times. This chain joins TRBV28 and TRBJ2-1, with TRBD2 as a possible D gene (6 bases). The germline V gene encodes CDR1 MDHEN and CDR2 SYDVKM. V gave up 11 bases and J gave up 7 bases, with 12 bases separating them. The CDR3 totals 11 residues. CDR3 bases: TGTGCCTGGGGGGTTAGGAATGAGCAGTTCTTC. Amino acid sequence: CAWGVRNEQFF.

V gene TRBV11-2 combines with J gene TRBJ2-7; D is unclear. Looked up from germline, CDR1 is SGHAT and CDR2 is FQNNGV. Deletions cut 0 bases from V and 1 base from J, with 7 bases between. The CDR3 sequence is 14 residues long. CDR3 protein: CASSLDRQSYEQYF. The DNA of the CDR3 is TGTGCCAGCAGCTTAGATAGGCAGTCCTACGAGCAGTACTTC.

This clonotype came up many times. V gene TRBV5-1 combines with J gene TRBJ2-6; TRBD1 aligns across 8 bases. Germline CDR1 reads SGHRS; CDR2 reads YFSETQ. The length of the CDR3 is 20 residues. Trimming at V came to 4 bases and at J to 0 bases, leaving 15 bases not matched to a gene. The DNA of the CDR3 is TGCGCCAGCAGCCCCCGGACAGGGATGGATGGGGTCTCTGGGGCCAACGTCCTGACTTTC. It yields the protein CASSPRTGMDGVSGANVLTF.

This clonotype appeared a few times. The V call is TRBV6-1, the J call TRBJ1-1; TRBD1 agrees at 9 bases. J gave up 6 bases and V 10 bases, and 30 bases lay outside the gene matches. The V gene's germline CDR1 is MNHNS and CDR2 SASEGT. The CDR3 consists of 20 residues. CDR3 DNA sequence: TGTGCCATCCTACTAGACCCGGGGTCGGGACAGGGAGTTTTTTACGCTGAAGCTTTCTTT. This sequence encodes CAILLDPGSGQGVFYAEAFF.

J is TRBJ1-2 and V is TRBV12-3 or TRBV12-4, with D hard to call. V was shortened by 7 bases and J by 7 bases, with 10 bases between the two germline ends. The CDR3 is made up of 11 amino acids. The CDR3 nucleotides are TGTGCCAGCACCCAAGAAGGTGGCTACACCTTC. Translating it yields CASTQEGGYTF.

The rearrangement links TRBV15 to TRBJ2-3; perhaps D is TRBD1 or TRBD2 (5 bases each). V gave up 5 bases and J gave up 1 base, with 16 bases separating them. Per germline, CDR1 LNHNV and CDR2 YYDKDF (reference sequence). CDR3 length: 16 amino acids. Written as DNA, the CDR3 is TGTGCCACCAGCCGGGGACGATCCGGGCGCACAGATACGCAGTATTTT. Translated: CATSRGRSGRTDTQYF.

V gene TRBV30 combines with J gene TRBJ2-3; the match to TRBD2 covers 7 bases. Germline V gene lookup returns CDR1 GTSNPN and CDR2 SVGIG (reference sequence). The CDR3 extends over 14 amino acids. V shed 4 bases and J 6 bases; nucleotides not matched to a gene: 10. The CDR3: CAWTFGSGYDTQYF. CDR3 coding DNA: TGTGCCTGGACCTTTGGTAGCGGGTATGATACGCAGTATTTT.

A note on this clonotype: A read error may be the cause here, since a much bigger clone is one base away. In DNA, the CDR3 is TGTGCCAGCAGCCCCTTTAGGGGAGGAAACACCATATATTTT. Its protein product is CASSPFRGGNTIYF. The V gene is TRBV7-9, the J gene TRBJ1-3, with D maybe TRBD1 (5 bases). This CDR3 is 14 amino acids long. The V end lost 5 bases, the J end lost 4 bases, and 12 bases lay between the germline ends. Germline V gene lookup returns CDR1 SEHNR and CDR2 FQNEAQ (reference sequence).

Points on this clonotype: A single base separates this from a much larger clone, so it may be a read error. The gene calls are TRBV4-2 and TRBJ2-3; 11 bases line up with TRBD2. V shed 4 bases and J 6 bases; nucleotides not matched to a gene: 9. Germline-derived CDR1 and CDR2 are LGHNA and YNFKEQ. This CDR3 has 16 residues. This CDR3 reads CASSPNSGGAADTQYF. The DNA of the CDR3 is TGTGCCAGCAGCCCCAATAGCGGGGGGGCCGCGGATACGCAGTATTTT.

This clonotype was recorded at least ten times. The CDR3 spells CASSQGDFSITDTQYF. As DNA, the CDR3 is TGCGCCAGCAGCCAAGGGGACTTTTCGATCACAGATACGCAGTATTTT. The gene calls are TRBV4-3 and TRBJ2-3; tentatively, D is TRBD2 (6 bases). This CDR3 is 16 amino acids long. The V and J ends lost 1 base and 2 bases respectively, with 13 bases between them. Germline V lookup: CDR1 LGHNA, CDR2 YSLEER.

This clonotype was seen many times. The chain recombines TRBV6-5 with TRBJ2-5; D remains ambiguous. CDR1 and CDR2 from the germline V gene are MNHEY and SVGAGI. This CDR3 contains 13 residues. The V gene lost 0 bases and the J gene lost 5 bases, with 7 bases spanning the gap. The CDR3 loop reads CASSYSVVETQYF. The CDR3 nucleotides are TGTGCCAGCAGTTACTCGGTCGTGGAGACCCAGTACTTC.

This chain uses TRBV30 with TRBJ2-2, with 10 bases aligning to TRBD2. Germline loops: CDR1 GTSNPN, CDR2 SVGIG (reference sequence). The length of the CDR3 is 13 residues. Trimming at V came to 6 bases and at J to 9 bases, leaving 7 bases not matched to a gene. CDR3 loop: CACAGTSVRELFF. CDR3 bases: TGTGCCTGCGCCGGGACTAGCGTCCGGGAGCTGTTTTTT.

This clonotype occurred a few times. V and J are TRBV9 and TRBJ1-6; 7 bases agree with TRBD1. V lost 0 bases to trimming and J lost 10 bases; unmatched junction nucleotides: 7. Germline-derived CDR1 and CDR2 are SGDLS and YYNGEE. The CDR3 covers 15 residues. CDR3 protein: CASSVDSRGSSPLHF. In nucleotides, the CDR3 is TGTGCCAGCAGCGTAGACTCCAGGGGGTCGTCACCCCTCCACTTT.

To note about this clonotype: Given a much more abundant clone one base away, this may be a read error. The chain links TRBV6-8 to TRBJ2-7; D ambiguous. Gene TRBJ2-1 matches the end of the DNA better, so the J call may be wrong. This CDR3 contains 16 residues. Germline values: CDR1 MNHGY, CDR2 SAAAGT. CDR3 nucleotide sequence: TGTGCCAGCAGTCAGCCCCGAGCCTTGAGCTCCTACGAGCAGTTCTTC. Its protein product is CASSQPRALSSYEQFF.

This clonotype was observed at least ten times. V usage is TRBV6-5 and J usage is TRBJ1-2; 7 bases line up with TRBD1. Trimming cost V 6 bases and J 9 bases; bases outside gene matches: 16. This CDR3 is 15 amino acids long. Germline values: CDR1 MNHEY, CDR2 SVGAGI. The CDR3 DNA follows: TGTGCCAGCAGCCCGCAAGGGACAGCCCCCTTGAGCTACACCTTC. This codes for CASSPQGTAPLSYTF.

The genes are TRBV5-5 and TRBJ2-7, with 9 positions matching TRBD2. This CDR3 region has 13 residues. Germline V gene lookup returns CDR1 SGHKS and CDR2 YYEKEE (reference sequence). The V gene end was trimmed by 1 base and the J gene end by 4 bases; junction bases not matched to a gene: 0. The CDR3 DNA reads as TGTGCCAGCAGCTTGCTAGCGGGGTACGAGCAGTACTTC. Its protein is CASSLLAGYEQYF.

The chain carries TRBV6-1 and TRBJ1-1; the D gene is possibly TRBD1 (6 bases). Germline V gene lookup returns CDR1 MNHNS and CDR2 SASEGT. The CDR3 spans 13 residues. Trimming stripped 8 bases from V and 3 bases from J, with 13 bases between. The DNA of the CDR3 is TGTGCCAGCGTACAGGGTTACGACACTGAAGCTTTCTTT. It encodes CASVQGYDTEAFF.

This clonotype was observed many times. The chain carries TRBV7-9 and TRBJ1-5; D uncertain. The CDR3 totals 12 residues. V was clipped by 1 base and J by 5 bases, with 3 bases between them. Germline CDR1 and CDR2: SEHNR and FQNEAQ (reference sequence). As DNA, the CDR3 is TGTGCCAGCAGCTTAGGCGATCAGCCCCAGCATTTT. Encoded protein: CASSLGDQPQHF.

In this sample, this clonotype turned up a few times. The chain couples TRBV6-1 to TRBJ1-6; 9 nucleotides line up with TRBD1. Germline trimming cut 6 bases from V and 9 bases from J; bases unmatched to any gene: 12. This CDR3 has 16 amino acids. The germline gives CDR1 MNHNS, CDR2 SASEGT. In DNA, the CDR3 is TGTGCCAGCAGGGATTTACAGGGGGCTCTCCGTTCACCCCTCCACTTT. It translates to CASRDLQGALRSPLHF.

This clonotype was seen more than once but under ten times. The V and J genes are TRBV20-1 and TRBJ1-5; 7 nucleotides match TRBD1. This CDR3 region has 16 residues. After removal of 3 bases from V and 5 bases from J, the junction contained 13 bases not matched to a gene. Germline-derived CDR1 and CDR2 are DFQATT and SNEGSKA (reference sequence). CDR3 region: CSASLGLIGGDQPQHF. In nucleotides, the CDR3 is TGCAGTGCTAGTCTCGGTCTTATAGGGGGCGATCAGCCCCAGCATTTT.

This clonotype has a count of ten or more. The genes are TRBV20-1 and TRBJ2-1, with TRBD2 identical over 11 bases. Germline V gene data show CDR1 as DFQATT and CDR2 as SNEGSKA (reference sequence). J gave up 9 bases and V 3 bases, and 16 bases lay outside the gene matches. The CDR3 is 17 residues long. In nucleotides, the CDR3 is TGCAGTGCTAGTGGGGGGACTAGCGGTTACAGTAGGATTGAGCAGTTCTTC. Translated: CSASGGTSGYSRIEQFF.

This clonotype was counted many times. This chain uses TRBV2 with TRBJ1-1; D remains ambiguous. Trimming removed 2 bases at V and 2 bases at J, with 6 bases between. Germline-derived CDR1 and CDR2 are SNHLY and FYNNEI. The CDR3 has 13 residues. CDR3 sequence: CASSELENTEAFF. CDR3 DNA: TGTGCCAGCAGTGAATTGGAAAACACTGAAGCTTTCTTT. The full variable domain, rest sourced from reference TRBV2 and TRBJ1-1, is EPEVTQTPSHQVTQMGQEVILRCVPISNHLYFYWYRQILGQKVEFLVSFYNNEISEKSEIFDDQFSVERPDGSNFTLKIRSTKLEDSAMYFCASSELENTEAFFGQGTRLTVV.

V and J are TRBV11-2 and TRBJ1-4; D is unclear. Germline V gene data show CDR1 as SGHAT and CDR2 as FQNNGV. The CDR3 loop spans 15 amino acids. V was shortened by 5 bases and J by 8 bases, with 18 bases between the two germline ends. The CDR3 region is CASSPPVVQREKLFF. The CDR3 nucleotides are TGTGCCAGCAGCCCGCCAGTCGTTCAGAGGGAAAAACTGTTTTTT. The full variable domain, rest sourced from reference TRBV11-2 and TRBJ1-4, is EAGVAQSPRYKIIEKRQSVAFWCNPISGHATLYWYQQILGQGPKLLIQFQNNGVVDDSQLPKDRFSAERLKGVDSTLKIQPAKLEDSAVYLCASSPPVVQREKLFFGSGTQLSVL.